One T cell receptor beta chain is described in this entry. Its antigen remains unidentified. CDR3 length: 14 amino acids. V lost 4 bases and J lost 6, with 12 bases in between. Germline CDR1 and CDR2: MNHNS and SASEGT. The source of the sample is a study of chemoradiotherapy in HPV16-positive cancers. Background on the study: A couple of HPV16-positive patients' cells yielded candidate HPV-specific clones and common motifs. Study results and limitations: In HPV16-positive patients, HPV-responsive T-cell expansion tracked better recurrence-free survival. Functional assays defining HPV-specific T cells used only a couple of HPV16-positive patients.

Samples were taken several times over chemoradiotherapy. Here immunoSEQ multiplex PCR was the method, and the copy in TCRdb shows in-frame clones only, minus some. The table lists 9,500 to 15,000 clones, 85% to 90% of them singletons, with 2.8% in the top ten. This TCR came from a human donor with HPV-associated anogenital cancer. Sequences were derived from blood, sampled from a patient who underwent chemoradiotherapy. The chain joins TRBV6-1 to TRBJ1-4; D unresolved. CDR3 in amino acids: CASSAFSGYEKLFF. The CDR3, as DNA: TGTGCCAGCAGTGCGTTTTCGGGGTATGAAAAACTGTTTTTT.